This T cell receptor beta chain was found in a study of metastatic and nonmetastatic thyroid tumors. Background on the study: Repertoires from blood and tumor or nodule tissue of malignant and benign thyroid patients were compared.

Original processing methods: Using the CDR3 differences seen across clinicopathological groups, the authors built a distant-metastasis classifier for papillary thyroid cancer, which was meant to discriminate distant-metastatic patients. MiXCR re-clonotyped the PCR reads for TCRdb. V and J calls and clone size were set by TCRdb, not the authors. The table lists about 38,000 clones, around 27% of them singletons, with roughly a tenth in the top ten. This CDR3 contains 12 residues. Germline V gene lookup returns CDR1 SGHVS and CDR2 FQNEAQ. Trimming took off 4 bases at V and 9 bases at J, with 10 bases between the two ends. This clone has only a few counts. What it binds is not known. Study conclusions and caveats: As reported, TCR beta diversity in blood and tumor was significantly higher in malignant thyroid tumors than in benign nodules.

There were no patients who had received any treatment before thyroid surgery. This receptor was taken from a male donor with papillary thyroid cancer or a benign thyroid nodule (not recorded which). Some clones in this sample may be carry-over from other donors' samples. The chain has TRBV7-8 and TRBJ2-1; D is possibly TRBD1 (6 bases). Input material: blood. This CDR3 is CASSSGDREQFF. The DNA for the CDR3 is TGTGCCAGCAGCTCAGGGGACCGTGAGCAGTTCTTC.